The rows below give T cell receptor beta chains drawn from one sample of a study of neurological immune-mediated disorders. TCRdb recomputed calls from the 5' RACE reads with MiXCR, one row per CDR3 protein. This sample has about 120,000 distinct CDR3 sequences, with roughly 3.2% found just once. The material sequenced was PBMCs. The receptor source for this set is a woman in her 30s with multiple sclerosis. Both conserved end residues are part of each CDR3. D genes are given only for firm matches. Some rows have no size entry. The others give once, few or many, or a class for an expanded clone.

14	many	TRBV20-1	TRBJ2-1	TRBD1	TGCAGTGCAACCGGGACAGGGGCTCTGGGGGAGCAGTTCTTC	CSATGTGALGEQFF
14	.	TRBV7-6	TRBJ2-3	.	TGTGCCAGCAGCCCCCTGGCGGTCACAGATACGCAGTATTTT	CASSPLAVTDTQYF
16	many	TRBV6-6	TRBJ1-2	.	TGTGCCAGCAGTTTTCCCAACAGGGTCGACAACTATGGCTACACCTTC	CASSFPNRVDNYGYTF
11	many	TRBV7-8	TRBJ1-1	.	TGTGCCAGCAGTCAAGGGGTGGTAGCTTTCTTT	CASSQGVVAFF
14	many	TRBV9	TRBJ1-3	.	TGTGCCAGCAGCGGAGCTCCCGCTGGAAACACCATATATTTT	CASSGAPAGNTIYF
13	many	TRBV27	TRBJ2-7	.	TGTGCCAGCAGCCCACATCAAAACTACGAGCAGTACTTC	CASSPHQNYEQYF
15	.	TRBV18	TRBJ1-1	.	TGTGCCAGCTCCCTTTACAGCGCTGTGAACACTGAAGCTTTCTTT	CASSLYSAVNTEAFF
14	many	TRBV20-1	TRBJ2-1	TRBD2	TGCAGTGCGCCGCCGGGAGCGGGGTACAATGAGCAGTTCTTC	CSAPPGAGYNEQFF
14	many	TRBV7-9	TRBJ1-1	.	TGTGCCAGCAGCCCTTCAGGTCTGAACACTGAAGCTTTCTTT	CASSPSGLNTEAFF
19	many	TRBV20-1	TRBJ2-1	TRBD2	TGCAGTGCTAGAGTACTAGCGGGAGGGCCGAAAAGTTCCTACAATGAGCAGTTCTTC	CSARVLAGGPKSSYNEQFF
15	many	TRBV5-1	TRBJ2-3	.	TGCGCCAGCAGCTTGACGGATACTAGCACAGATACGCAGTATTTT	CASSLTDTSTDTQYF
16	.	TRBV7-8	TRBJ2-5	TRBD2	TGTGCCAGCAGCTTAACCTTAGCGGGGGGACGGGAGAACCAGTACTTC	CASSLTLAGGRENQYF
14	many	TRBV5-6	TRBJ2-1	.	TGTGCCAGCAGCCCGCCGGCGGGGGCGCATGAGCAGTTCTTC	CASSPPAGAHEQFF
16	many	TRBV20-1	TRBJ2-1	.	TGCAGTGCTAGACTATCGGGGGTGCAGGGCTACAATGAGCAGTTCTTC	CSARLSGVQGYNEQFF
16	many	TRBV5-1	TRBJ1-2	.	TGCGCCAGCAGCTTGGCCCCCTCGGGCTCAGACTATGGCTACACCTTC	CASSLAPSGSDYGYTF
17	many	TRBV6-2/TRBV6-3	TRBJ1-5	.	TGTGCCAGCAGTCCCGCGACGGGGGGATCGAGCAATCAGCCCCAGCATTTT	CASSPATGGSSNQPQHF
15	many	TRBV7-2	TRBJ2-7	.	TGTGCCAGCAGCCGCGGGGGCGGGAGTGGGTACGAGCAGTACTTC	CASSRGGGSGYEQYF
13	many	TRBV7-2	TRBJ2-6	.	TGTGCCAGCAGCCCCTCTGGGGCCAACGTCCTGACTTTC	CASSPSGANVLTF